The TCR beta chain described here comes from a study of cytomegalovirus exposure and HLA in healthy donors. Study background: Early released data had around 79 million unique TCRs, all coming from HLA-typed donors.

PCR primers comprised 60 Vbeta and 13 Jbeta primers. Generated by immunoSEQ multiplex PCR, the TCRdb table keeps only in-frame clones and is missing some. The sample lists 95,000 to 150,000 clones; over 70% were seen once. J was trimmed by 1 base and V by 5 bases; bases with no gene match: 1. This CDR3 region has 14 residues. Germline-derived CDR1 and CDR2 are MDHEN and SYDVKM. The receptor comes from a woman in her thirties or forties in good health and CMV-seronegative. The source material was PBMCs. V and J are TRBV28 and TRBJ2-2; 7 bases match TRBD1. The CDR3 region has the DNA TGTGCCAGCAGTCGGACAGGGAACACCGGGGAGCTGTTTTTT. It codes for CASSRTGNTGELFF.